The 4 T cell receptor beta chains listed next were all sequenced from one sample in a study of technical replicates of blood from several donors. The protocol was immunoSEQ multiplex PCR, while the TCRdb copy is restricted to in-frame clones and leaves out a portion. This sample has almost 90,000 clones, with 90% to 95% found just once. Sequenced sample: T cells isolated from PBMCs. The source is a human donor in good health.

In DNA form, the CDR3 reads TGCGCCAGCAGCCCAGGGAGGTACGAGCAGTACTTC. Its protein is CASSPGRYEQYF. The chain couples TRBV5-1 to TRBJ2-7; tentative D call: TRBD2 (6 bases). Trimming took off 4 bases at V and 4 bases at J, with 9 bases between the two ends. Germline CDR1 SGHRS, CDR2 YFSETQ. The CDR3 has 12 residues.

CDR3 sequence: CASSEYLGATEKLFF. The CDR3 nucleotides read TGTGCCAGCAGTGAATATCTGGGGGCGACTGAAAAACTGTTTTTT. V is TRBV6-1 and J is TRBJ1-4, with D maybe TRBD1 (6 bases). V lost 2 bases to trimming and J lost 7 bases, with 14 bases between them. The germline CDR1 and CDR2 sequences are MNHNS and SASEGT. The CDR3 length is 15 residues.

This rearrangement joins TRBV29-1 to TRBJ2-1; tentative D call: TRBD2 (5 bases). Germline CDR1 reads SQVTM; CDR2 reads ANQGSEA. The V and J ends lost 7 bases and 0 bases respectively, with 34 bases between them. The CDR3 contains 21 residues. The chain's CDR3 is CSGVGEDFIYGPRSSYNEQFF. The CDR3 DNA reads as TGCAGCGGGGTGGGCGAGGACTTCATATACGGGCCAAGAAGCTCCTACAATGAGCAGTTCTTC.

A single count supports this clone. V usage is TRBV25-1 and J usage is TRBJ1-2; 9 bases are a match to TRBD1. Looked up from germline, CDR1 is MGHDK and CDR2 is SYGVNS. Trimming took 7 bases from V and 8 from J; bases not matched to a gene: 5. The CDR3 contains 12 residues. CDR3 DNA sequence: TGTGCCAGCAAGGGGGACAGGGAAGGCTACACCTTC. Residues: CASKGDREGYTF.